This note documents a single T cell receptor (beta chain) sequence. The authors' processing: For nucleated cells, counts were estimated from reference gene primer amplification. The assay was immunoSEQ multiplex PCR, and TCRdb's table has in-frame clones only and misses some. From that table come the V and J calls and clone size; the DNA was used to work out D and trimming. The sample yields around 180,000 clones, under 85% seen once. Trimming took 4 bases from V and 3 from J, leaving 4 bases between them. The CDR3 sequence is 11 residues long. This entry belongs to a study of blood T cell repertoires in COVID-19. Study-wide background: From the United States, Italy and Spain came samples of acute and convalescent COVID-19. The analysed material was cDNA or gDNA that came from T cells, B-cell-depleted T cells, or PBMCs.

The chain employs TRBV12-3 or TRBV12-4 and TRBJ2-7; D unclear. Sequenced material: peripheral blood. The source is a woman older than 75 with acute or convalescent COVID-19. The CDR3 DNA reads TGTGCCAGCAGTTCTCGCTACGAGCAGTACTTC. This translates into CASSSRYEQYF.